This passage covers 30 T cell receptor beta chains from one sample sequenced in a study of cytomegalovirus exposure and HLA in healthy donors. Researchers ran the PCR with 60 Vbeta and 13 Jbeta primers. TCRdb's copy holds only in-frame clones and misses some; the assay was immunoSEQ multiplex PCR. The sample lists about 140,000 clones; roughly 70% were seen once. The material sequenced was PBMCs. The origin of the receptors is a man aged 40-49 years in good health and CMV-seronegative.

The CDR3 protein is CSAAGTDTQYF. In DNA, the CDR3 is TGCAGTGCTGCGGGCACAGATACGCAGTATTTT. The chain employs TRBV20-1 and TRBJ2-3; D is unresolved. There are 11 residues in the CDR3. V lost 5 bases to trimming and J lost 1 base, with 4 bases between them. Germline V gives CDR1 DFQATT, CDR2 SNEGSKA (reference sequence).

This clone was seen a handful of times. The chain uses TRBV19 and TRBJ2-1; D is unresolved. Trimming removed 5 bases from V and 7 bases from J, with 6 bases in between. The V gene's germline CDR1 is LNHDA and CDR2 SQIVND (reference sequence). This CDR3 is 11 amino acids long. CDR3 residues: CASSVRNEQFF. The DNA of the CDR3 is TGTGCCAGTAGTGTGAGAAATGAGCAGTTCTTC.

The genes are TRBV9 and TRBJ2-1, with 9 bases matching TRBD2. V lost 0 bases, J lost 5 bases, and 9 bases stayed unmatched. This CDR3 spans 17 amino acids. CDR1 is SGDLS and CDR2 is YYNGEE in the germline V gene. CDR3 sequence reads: CASSVVPLAGSHNEQFF. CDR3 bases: TGTGCCAGCAGCGTAGTCCCGCTAGCGGGGTCCCACAATGAGCAGTTCTTC. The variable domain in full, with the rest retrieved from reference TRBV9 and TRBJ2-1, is DSGVTQTPKHLITATGQRVTLRCSPRSGDLSVYWYQQSLDQGLQFLIQYYNGEERAKGNILERFSAQQFPDLHSELNLSSLELGDSALYFCASSVVPLAGSHNEQFFGPGTRLTVL.

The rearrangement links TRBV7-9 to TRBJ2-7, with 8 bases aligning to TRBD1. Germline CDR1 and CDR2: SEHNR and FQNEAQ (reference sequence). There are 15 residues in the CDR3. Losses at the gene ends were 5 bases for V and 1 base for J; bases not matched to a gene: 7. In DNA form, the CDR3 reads TGTGCCAGCAGCGGGGACAGGTCAGGTTCCTACGAGCAGTACTTC. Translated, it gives CASSGDRSGSYEQYF.

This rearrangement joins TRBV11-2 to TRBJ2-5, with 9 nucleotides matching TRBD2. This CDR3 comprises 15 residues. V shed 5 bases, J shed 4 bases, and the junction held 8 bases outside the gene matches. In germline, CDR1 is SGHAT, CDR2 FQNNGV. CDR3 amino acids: CASSPRGTSTETQYF. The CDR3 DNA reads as TGTGCCAGCAGCCCCCGTGGGACTAGCACAGAGACCCAGTACTTC.

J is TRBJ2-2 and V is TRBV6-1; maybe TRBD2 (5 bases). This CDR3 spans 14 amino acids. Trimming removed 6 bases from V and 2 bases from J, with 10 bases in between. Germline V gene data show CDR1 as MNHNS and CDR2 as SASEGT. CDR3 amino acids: CASSYLANTGELFF. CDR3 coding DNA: TGTGCCAGCAGCTATCTAGCCAACACCGGGGAGCTGTTTTTT.

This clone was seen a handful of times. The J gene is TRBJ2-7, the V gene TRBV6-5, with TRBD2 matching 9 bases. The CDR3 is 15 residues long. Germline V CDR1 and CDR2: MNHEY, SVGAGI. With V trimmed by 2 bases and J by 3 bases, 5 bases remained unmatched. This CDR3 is CASSYSLAGNYEQYF. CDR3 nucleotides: TGTGCCAGCAGTTACAGTCTAGCGGGGAACTACGAGCAGTACTTC.

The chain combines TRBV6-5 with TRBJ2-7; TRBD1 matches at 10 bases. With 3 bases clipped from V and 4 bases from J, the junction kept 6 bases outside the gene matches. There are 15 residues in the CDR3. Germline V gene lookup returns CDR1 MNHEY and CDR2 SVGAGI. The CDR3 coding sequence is TGTGCCAGCAGTTATACTGGGACAGGGGTTTACGAGCAGTACTTC. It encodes CASSYTGTGVYEQYF.

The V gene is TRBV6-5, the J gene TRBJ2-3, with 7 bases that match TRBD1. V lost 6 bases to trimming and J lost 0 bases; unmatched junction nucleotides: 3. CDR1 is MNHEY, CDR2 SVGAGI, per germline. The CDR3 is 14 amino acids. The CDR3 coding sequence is TGTGCCAGCAGACAGGGGTATAGCACAGATACGCAGTATTTT. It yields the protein CASRQGYSTDTQYF.

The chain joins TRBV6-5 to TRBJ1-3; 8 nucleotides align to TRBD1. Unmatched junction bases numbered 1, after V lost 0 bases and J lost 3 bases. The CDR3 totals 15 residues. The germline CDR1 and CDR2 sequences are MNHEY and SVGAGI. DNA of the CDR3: TGTGCCAGCAGTTACTCCGGGACAGGTGGAAACACCATATATTTT. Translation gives CASSYSGTGGNTIYF.

This chain's CDR3 is CASSRLDRASTDTQYF. The DNA for the CDR3 is TGTGCCAGCAGCCGACTCGACAGGGCTAGCACAGATACGCAGTATTTT. The chain couples TRBV7-9 to TRBJ2-3; 7 positions agree with TRBD1. The J segment lost 0 bases and the V segment lost 5 bases, leaving 8 bases of the junction unmatched. CDR3 length: 16 residues. CDR1 and CDR2 from the germline V gene are SEHNR and FQNEAQ (reference sequence).

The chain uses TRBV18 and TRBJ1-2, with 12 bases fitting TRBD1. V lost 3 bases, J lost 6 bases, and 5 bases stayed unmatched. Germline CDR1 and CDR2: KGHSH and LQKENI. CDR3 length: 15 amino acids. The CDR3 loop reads CASSPGQGAQDGYTF. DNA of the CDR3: TGTGCCAGCTCACCGGGACAGGGGGCGCAGGATGGCTACACCTTC.

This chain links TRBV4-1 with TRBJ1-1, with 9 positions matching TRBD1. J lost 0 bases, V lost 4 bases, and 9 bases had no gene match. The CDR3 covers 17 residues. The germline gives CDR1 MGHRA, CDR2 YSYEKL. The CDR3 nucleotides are TGCGCCAGCAGCCCACACGGGACAGGGAACATGAACACTGAAGCTTTCTTT. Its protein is CASSPHGTGNMNTEAFF.

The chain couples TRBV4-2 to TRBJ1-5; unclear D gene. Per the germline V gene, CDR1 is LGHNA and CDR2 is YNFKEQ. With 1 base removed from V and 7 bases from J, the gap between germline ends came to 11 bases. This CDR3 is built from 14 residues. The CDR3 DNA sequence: TGTGCCAGCAGCCAAGGTACTCCGCGACAGCCCCAGCATTTT. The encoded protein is CASSQGTPRQPQHF.

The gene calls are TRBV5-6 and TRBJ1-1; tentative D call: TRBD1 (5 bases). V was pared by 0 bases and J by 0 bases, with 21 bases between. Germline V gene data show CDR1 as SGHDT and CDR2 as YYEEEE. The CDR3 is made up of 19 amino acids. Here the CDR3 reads CASSLVGPGPPSMNTEAFF. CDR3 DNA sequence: TGTGCCAGCAGCTTGGTGGGGCCTGGTCCCCCTTCAATGAACACTGAAGCTTTCTTT. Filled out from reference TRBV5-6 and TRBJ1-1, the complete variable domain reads DAGVTQSPTHLIKTRGQQVTLRCSPKSGHDTVSWYQQALGQGPQFIFQYYEEEERQRGNFPDRFSGHQFPNYSSELNVNALLLGDSALYLCASSLVGPGPPSMNTEAFFGQGTRLTVV.

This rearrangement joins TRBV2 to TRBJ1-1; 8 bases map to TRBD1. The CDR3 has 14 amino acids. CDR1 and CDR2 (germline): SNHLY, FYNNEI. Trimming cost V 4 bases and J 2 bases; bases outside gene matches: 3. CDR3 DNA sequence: TGTGCCAGCAGTGGACAGGGGCTAAACACTGAAGCTTTCTTT. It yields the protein CASSGQGLNTEAFF. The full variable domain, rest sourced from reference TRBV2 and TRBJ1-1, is EPEVTQTPSHQVTQMGQEVILRCVPISNHLYFYWYRQILGQKVEFLVSFYNNEISEKSEIFDDQFSVERPDGSNFTLKIRSTKLEDSAMYFCASSGQGLNTEAFFGQGTRLTVV.

This CDR3 reads CASSYGQGATYEQYF. CDR3 nucleotide sequence: TGTGCCAGCAGTTACGGACAGGGGGCTACCTACGAGCAGTACTTC. This rearrangement joins TRBV6-5 to TRBJ2-7; 11 bases are a match to TRBD1. This CDR3 comprises 15 residues. The junction had 2 bases not matched to a gene; V was cut back by 2 bases and J by 2 bases. Germline CDR1 and CDR2: MNHEY and SVGAGI.

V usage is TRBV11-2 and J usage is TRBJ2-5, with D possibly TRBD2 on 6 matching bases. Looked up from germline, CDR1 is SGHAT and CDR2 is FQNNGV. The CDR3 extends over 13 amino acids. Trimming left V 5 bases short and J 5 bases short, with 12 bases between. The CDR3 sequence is CASSRGGLETQYF. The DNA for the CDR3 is TGTGCCAGCAGCCGGGGAGGTCTGGAGACCCAGTACTTC.

The CDR3, as DNA: TGCGCCAGCAGGGAGATAGGGGCTGAAGCTTTCTTT. The encoded protein is CASREIGAEAFF. This sequence joins TRBV5-1 and TRBJ1-1; TRBD1 might be the D (5 bases). V gave up 5 bases and J gave up 6 bases, with 11 bases separating them. The CDR3 has 12 amino acids. In germline, CDR1 is SGHRS, CDR2 YFSETQ. Looking up the rest from reference TRBV5-1 and TRBJ1-1 gives the full variable domain: KAGVTQTPRYLIKTRGQQVTLSCSPISGHRSVSWYQQTPGQGLQFLFEYFSETQRNKGNFPGRFSGRQFSNSRSEMNVSTLELGDSALYLCASREIGAEAFFGQGTRLTVV.

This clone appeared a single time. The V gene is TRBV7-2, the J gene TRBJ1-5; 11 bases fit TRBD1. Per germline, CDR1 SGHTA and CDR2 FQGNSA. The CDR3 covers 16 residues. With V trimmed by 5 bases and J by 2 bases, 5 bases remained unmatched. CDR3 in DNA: TGTGCCAGCAGCAAAGGACAGGGGGCGGGCAATCAGCCCCAGCATTTT. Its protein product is CASSKGQGAGNQPQHF.

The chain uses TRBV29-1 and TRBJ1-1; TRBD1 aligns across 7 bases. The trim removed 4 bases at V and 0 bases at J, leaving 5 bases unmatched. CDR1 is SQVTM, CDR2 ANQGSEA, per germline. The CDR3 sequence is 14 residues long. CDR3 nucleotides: TGCAGCGTTGTTGGGACAGTCATGAACACTGAAGCTTTCTTT. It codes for CSVVGTVMNTEAFF.

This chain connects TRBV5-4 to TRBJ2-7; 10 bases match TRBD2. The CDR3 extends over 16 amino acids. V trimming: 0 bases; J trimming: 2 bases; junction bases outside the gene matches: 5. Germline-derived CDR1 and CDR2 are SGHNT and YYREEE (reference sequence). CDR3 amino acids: CASSLAPSGGTYEQYF. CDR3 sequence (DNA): TGTGCCAGCAGCTTGGCCCCTAGCGGGGGTACCTACGAGCAGTACTTC. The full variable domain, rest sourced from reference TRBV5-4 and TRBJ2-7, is ETGVTQSPTHLIKTRGQQVTLRCSSQSGHNTVSWYQQALGQGPQFIFQYYREEENGRGNFPPRFSGLQFPNYSSELNVNALELDDSALYLCASSLAPSGGTYEQYFGPGTRLTVT.

CDR3: CSVLARDSLNYGYTF. In DNA form, the CDR3 reads TGCAGCGTTTTAGCGCGGGACAGCCTTAACTATGGCTACACCTTC. This sequence joins TRBV29-1 and TRBJ1-2, with TRBD1 matching 7 bases. J was trimmed by 1 base and V by 5 bases; bases with no gene match: 10. The germline gives CDR1 SQVTM, CDR2 ANQGSEA. The length of the CDR3 is 15 residues.

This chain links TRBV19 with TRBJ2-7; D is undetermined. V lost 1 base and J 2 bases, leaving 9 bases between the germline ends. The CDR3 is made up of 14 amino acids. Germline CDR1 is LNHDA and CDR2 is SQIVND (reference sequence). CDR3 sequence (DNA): TGTGCCAGTAGTATAGGTGGCACCCCCTACGAGCAGTACTTC. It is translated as CASSIGGTPYEQYF. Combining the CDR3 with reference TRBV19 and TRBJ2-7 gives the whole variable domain DGGITQSPKYLFRKEGQNVTLSCEQNLNHDAMYWYRQDPGQGLRLIYYSQIVNDFQKGDIAEGYSVSREKKESFPLTVTSAQKNPTAFYLCASSIGGTPYEQYFGPGTRLTVT.

The CDR3 DNA is TGTGCCTGGCAGACGACAGTTCCCTATGGCTACACCTTC. Translated: CAWQTTVPYGYTF. The chain links TRBV30 to TRBJ1-2, with a tentative D call TRBD1 (5 bases). V was shortened by 5 bases and J by 4 bases, with 14 bases between the two germline ends. Looked up from germline, CDR1 is GTSNPN and CDR2 is SVGIG (reference sequence). The CDR3 is 13 amino acids.

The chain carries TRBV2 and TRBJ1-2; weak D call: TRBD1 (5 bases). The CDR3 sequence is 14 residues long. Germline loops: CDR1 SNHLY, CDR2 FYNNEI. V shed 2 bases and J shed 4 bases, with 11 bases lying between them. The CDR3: CASSEPQGRYGYTF. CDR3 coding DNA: TGTGCCAGCAGTGAACCCCAGGGCCGCTATGGCTACACCTTC. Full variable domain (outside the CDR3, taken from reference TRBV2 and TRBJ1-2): EPEVTQTPSHQVTQMGQEVILRCVPISNHLYFYWYRQILGQKVEFLVSFYNNEISEKSEIFDDQFSVERPDGSNFTLKIRSTKLEDSAMYFCASSEPQGRYGYTFGSGTRLTVV.

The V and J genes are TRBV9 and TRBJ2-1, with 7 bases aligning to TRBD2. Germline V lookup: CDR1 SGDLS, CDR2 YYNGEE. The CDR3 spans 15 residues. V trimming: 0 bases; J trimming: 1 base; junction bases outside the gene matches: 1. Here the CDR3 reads CASSVAGGSYNEQFF. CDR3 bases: TGTGCCAGCAGCGTAGCGGGGGGTTCCTACAATGAGCAGTTCTTC.

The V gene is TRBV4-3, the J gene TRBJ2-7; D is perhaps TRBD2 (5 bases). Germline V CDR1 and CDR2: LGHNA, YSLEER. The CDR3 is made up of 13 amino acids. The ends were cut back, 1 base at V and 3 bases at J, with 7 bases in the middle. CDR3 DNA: TGCGCCAGCAGCCAAGGAGGGCTCTACGAGCAGTACTTC. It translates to CASSQGGLYEQYF.

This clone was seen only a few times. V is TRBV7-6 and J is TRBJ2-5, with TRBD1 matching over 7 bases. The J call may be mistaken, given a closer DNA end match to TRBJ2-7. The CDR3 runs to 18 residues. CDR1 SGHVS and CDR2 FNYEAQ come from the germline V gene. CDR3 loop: CASSLGALIWGQSYEQYF. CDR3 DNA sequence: TGTGCCAGCAGCTTAGGTGCTCTTATTTGGGGACAGAGCTACGAGCAGTACTTC.

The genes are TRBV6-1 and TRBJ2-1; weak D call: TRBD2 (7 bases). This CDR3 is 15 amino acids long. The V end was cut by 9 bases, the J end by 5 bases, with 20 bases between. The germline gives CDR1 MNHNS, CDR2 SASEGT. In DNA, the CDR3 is TGTGCCAGTGGGGGGGCGTACGTGCAGAACAATGAGCAGTTCTTC. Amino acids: CASGGAYVQNNEQFF.